This T cell receptor beta chain was recorded in a study of T cell responses to AZD1222 COVID-19 vaccine. Study observations and caveats: Spike-specific TCR breadth and depth were elevated following two AZD1222 doses. Nearly half of spike-specific TCRs reportedly go after variant regions that carry no mutations. Donors in the cohort were predominantly white British and more often female, and clonal diversity was possibly underestimated.

The CDR3 runs 16 residues. V lost 1 base, J lost 6 bases, and 10 bases stayed unmatched. Germline values: CDR1 SGHTS, CDR2 YDEGEE. Doses given second, at about 4 or about 12 weeks, were pooled. Sequencing used immunoSEQ multiplex PCR; TCRdb keeps in-frame clones, though not all of them. The sample lists around 150,000 clones; roughly nine tenths were seen once. Regarding this clone: Its antigen is currently unknown.

The receptor comes from an adult who received the AZD1222 COVID-19 vaccine. The sample here was peripheral blood, taken 28 days after the second AZD1222 dose. The rearrangement joins TRBV5-8 to TRBJ2-3, with TRBD2 matching over 8 bases. CDR3 region: CASSLNPGLGGDTQYF. CDR3 nucleotides: TGTGCCAGCAGCTTGAACCCGGGACTAGGCGGGGATACGCAGTATTTT. The whole variable domain, filled in from reference TRBV5-8 and TRBJ2-3, reads EAGVTQSPTHLIKTRGQQATLRCSPISGHTSVYWYQQALGLGLQFLLWYDEGEERNRGNFPPRFSGRQFPNYSSELNVNALELEDSALYLCASSLNPGLGGDTQYFGPGTRLTVL.